The next 8 T cell receptor beta chains were all read from a single sample in a study of blood T cell repertoires in COVID-19. Sequenced by immunoSEQ multiplex PCR; TCRdb stores in-frame clones only, minus some. The data contain roughly 300,000 clones, about 87% of them seen just once; the ten biggest clones take up around 8%. Sequencing input: peripheral blood. These receptors originate from a woman aged 45-65 years who had recovered from COVID-19.

This clone was seen a handful of times. Sequence at one end of the junction differs from germline and may be a read error. The chain has TRBV20-1 and TRBJ1-2; a possible D gene is TRBD1 (6 bases). CDR1 and CDR2 from the germline V gene are DFQATT and SNEGSKA (reference sequence). This CDR3 has 11 residues. The CDR3 coding sequence is TGCAGTGCTAGGACAGGCCCCGGACCCCCCTTC. Amino acids: CSARTGPGPPF.

The genes are TRBV9 and TRBJ2-5; D gene uncertain. This CDR3 is 14 amino acids long. CDR1 SGDLS and CDR2 YYNGEE come from the germline V gene. V lost 0 bases, J lost 5 bases, and 11 bases lay in between. CDR3 nucleotide sequence: TGTGCCAGCAGCGTAGGCGCAGACTCCGAGACCCAGTACTTC. Translated, it gives CASSVGADSETQYF.

J is TRBJ1-5 and V is TRBV4-1; 9 bases match TRBD1. This CDR3 has 15 residues. V shed 0 bases and J 11 bases; nucleotides not matched to a gene: 8. The V gene's germline CDR1 is MGHRA and CDR2 YSYEKL. CDR3 protein: CASSQEGQGRGSQHF. CDR3 coding DNA: TGCGCCAGCAGCCAAGAGGGACAGGGACGAGGATCCCAGCATTTT.

The chain employs TRBV28 and TRBJ1-1; D gene unclear. Germline CDR1 is MDHEN and CDR2 is SYDVKM. CDR3 length equals 13 residues. The V gene lost 5 bases and the J gene lost 8 bases, with 15 bases spanning the gap. CDR3 sequence (DNA): TGTGCCAGCAGTCCCGCTGGGAGCACCGAAGCTTTCTTT. Its translation: CASSPAGSTEAFF.

This rearrangement joins TRBV6-4 to TRBJ2-1, with 11 bases identical to TRBD2. Trimming at V came to 5 bases and at J to 6 bases, leaving 6 bases not matched to a gene. This CDR3 has 15 amino acids. Germline CDR1 is MRHNA and CDR2 is SNTAGT. The DNA for the CDR3 is TGTGCCAGCAGTAGCCTAGCGGGAGGAGGCAATGAGCAGTTCTTC. It specifies CASSSLAGGGNEQFF.

This chain links TRBV28 with TRBJ2-2; D remains unclear. This CDR3 region has 13 residues. V lost 2 bases and J 6 bases, leaving 7 bases between the germline ends. From germline, CDR1 is MDHEN and CDR2 SYDVKM. CDR3 nucleotide sequence: TGTGCCAGCAGTTTAGGGCCACCCGGGGAGCTGTTTTTT. Its translation is CASSLGPPGELFF.

The rearrangement uses TRBV4-1 and TRBJ2-1; D may be TRBD1 (6 bases). This CDR3 comprises 16 residues. Germline loops: CDR1 MGHRA, CDR2 YSYEKL. Trimming cost V 5 bases and J 1 base, with 15 bases left between them. The chain's CDR3 is CASSAPGHRSYNEQFF. In DNA form, the CDR3 reads TGCGCCAGCAGCGCACCGGGACACCGGTCCTACAATGAGCAGTTCTTC.

The chain employs TRBV4-2 and TRBJ2-7; D is perhaps TRBD2 (6 bases). The CDR3 runs to 17 residues. Germline CDR1 is LGHNA and CDR2 is YNFKEQ. The V end lost 0 bases, the J end lost 0 bases, and 15 bases lay between the germline ends. The chain's CDR3 is CASSQEDWAGSSYEQYF. The DNA for the CDR3 is TGTGCCAGCAGCCAAGAGGACTGGGCGGGAAGCTCCTACGAGCAGTACTTC.